The 24 T cell receptor beta chains in this list originate from one sample, sequenced in a study of CD8 T cells in ankylosing spondylitis. TCRdb re-called the 5' RACE reads through MiXCR, storing one row per CDR3 protein. The sample shows about 160,000 distinct CDR3 sequences, around 17% of them seen only once. The sample consisted of blood, either unsorted or a sorted T cell fraction (not recorded which). These receptors all stem from a male donor with ankylosing spondylitis or in good health (not recorded which).

This clonotype occurred a few times. The rearrangement uses TRBV10-3 and TRBJ2-7, with D perhaps TRBD2 (6 bases). The CDR3 consists of 15 residues. The germline CDR1 and CDR2 sequences are ENHRY and SYGVKD. V was trimmed by 4 bases and J by 0 bases, leaving 13 bases between them. CDR3 residues: CAISGGVADSYEQYF. The DNA for the CDR3 is TGTGCCATCAGTGGGGGAGTAGCGGACTCCTACGAGCAGTACTTC.

The J gene is TRBJ2-1, the V gene TRBV11-2; D might be TRBD1 (6 bases). Germline lookup yields CDR1 SGHAT and CDR2 FQNNGV. Trimming took off 7 bases at V and 2 bases at J, with 15 bases between the two ends. The CDR3 consists of 15 residues. The CDR3 is CASNLEGVPYNEQFF. Written as DNA, the CDR3 is TGTGCCAGCAACCTAGAGGGGGTTCCCTACAATGAGCAGTTCTTC.

The chain carries TRBV12-3 or TRBV12-4 and TRBJ1-5, with no clear D. CDR3 size: 13 residues. V lost 5 bases and J lost 3, with 8 bases in between. The CDR3 nucleotides read TGTGCCAGCAGTGGTACGCACAATCAGCCCCAGCATTTT. It is translated as CASSGTHNQPQHF.

This clonotype was seen ten or more times. The V and J genes are TRBV5-1 and TRBJ1-2; D remains unclear. The CDR3 length is 12 residues. Germline CDR1 is SGHRS and CDR2 is YFSETQ. V was cut by 5 bases and J by 8 bases, with 13 bases left in between. CDR3 sequence (DNA): TGCGCCAGCAGGTCGAATTCTGGGGGCTACACCTTC. Its protein is CASRSNSGGYTF.

There are many counts of this clonotype. The rearrangement links TRBV11-2 to TRBJ1-6; D uncertain. Germline lookup yields CDR1 SGHAT and CDR2 FQNNGV. V was shortened by 6 bases and J by 10 bases, with 16 bases between the two germline ends. This CDR3 contains 14 residues. DNA of the CDR3: TGTGCCAGCAGGCTCCACCGGGAGAACTCACCCCTCCACTTT. It specifies CASRLHRENSPLHF.

The sample holds a few counts of this clonotype. The gene calls are TRBV29-1 and TRBJ2-1; D is perhaps TRBD2 (7 bases). The germline V gene encodes CDR1 SQVTM and CDR2 ANQGSEA. V was cut by 4 bases and J by 8 bases, with 18 bases left in between. The CDR3 sequence is 14 residues long. Here the CDR3 reads CSVVRGRVADEQFF. For the CDR3, the DNA is TGCAGCGTTGTGAGGGGGAGGGTTGCCGATGAGCAGTTCTTC.

This clonotype occurred a few times. The genes are TRBV27 and TRBJ2-7; the match to TRBD2 covers 7 bases. This CDR3 has 13 amino acids. J lost 0 bases, V lost 9 bases, and 5 bases had no gene match. Germline V gene lookup returns CDR1 MNHEY and CDR2 SMNVEV (reference sequence). CDR3 in amino acids: CASSRGSSYEQYF. CDR3 coding DNA: TGTGCCAGTTCGCGGGGGAGCTCCTACGAGCAGTACTTC.

This clonotype was counted ten times or more. The chain joins TRBV3-1 to TRBJ2-1, with D perhaps TRBD1 (6 bases). The V gene lost 4 bases and the J gene lost 2 bases, with 18 bases spanning the gap. Germline V lookup: CDR1 LGHDT, CDR2 YNNKEL (reference sequence). The CDR3 extends over 17 amino acids. The CDR3 DNA sequence: TGTGCCAGCAGCCTTCCGTCCCCCACAGGGACCTACAATGAGCAGTTCTTC. Its translation: CASSLPSPTGTYNEQFF.

This clonotype was seen only a few times. V usage is TRBV12-3 or TRBV12-4 and J usage is TRBJ2-7; D is ambiguous. Between the trimmed V and J ends, which lost 1 base and 1 base, there was a span of 11 bases. The CDR3 totals 15 residues. CDR3 in DNA: TGTGCCAGCAGTTTAGACCCTGCGGAATCCTACGAGCAGTACTTC. Translating gives CASSLDPAESYEQYF.

This clonotype was counted between two and nine times. The V and J genes are TRBV27 and TRBJ1-4; D is possibly TRBD1 (6 bases). Trimming removed 9 bases at V and 7 bases at J, with 24 bases between. The CDR3 has 16 amino acids. Per germline, CDR1 MNHEY and CDR2 SMNVEV (reference sequence). The CDR3 sequence is CASTQRGSSRSEKLFF. The CDR3 region has the DNA TGTGCCAGTACCCAGAGGGGGAGTTCGAGGAGTGAAAAACTGTTTTTT.

The chain recombines TRBV6-1 with TRBJ2-5, with 8 bases matching TRBD1. The V segment lost 5 bases and the J segment 1 base; nucleotides outside the gene matches: 6. This CDR3 region has 15 residues. Germline V gene sequence: CDR1 MNHNS, CDR2 SASEGT. The DNA for the CDR3 is TGTGCCAGCAGTCGAGGACAGGGACCCCAAGAGACCCAGTACTTC. Translating it yields CASSRGQGPQETQYF.

V is TRBV7-2 and J is TRBJ2-5, with D perhaps TRBD1 or TRBD2 (6 bases each). The CDR3 runs 12 residues. The V and J ends lost 3 bases and 9 bases respectively, with 11 bases between them. Germline V CDR1 and CDR2: SGHTA, FQGNSA. The CDR3 sequence: CASSFARGAQYF. The CDR3 DNA reads TGTGCCAGCAGCTTCGCGAGGGGGGCCCAGTACTTC.

Comment on this clonotype: A read error may be the cause here, since a much bigger clone is one base away. V is TRBV12-3 or TRBV12-4 and J is TRBJ1-1, with a possible D match to TRBD1 (6 bases). The germline V and J ends were trimmed by 5 bases and 4 bases, with 17 bases remaining between them. The CDR3 is made up of 15 amino acids. This CDR3 reads CASSPGQRGSTEAFF. The CDR3 DNA is TGTGCCAGCAGTCCTGGACAGCGGGGGAGCACTGAAGCTTTCTTT.

This CDR3 is CSAPKYSGGTEAFF. CDR3 DNA sequence: TGCAGTGCTCCTAAGTACAGTGGGGGCACTGAAGCTTTCTTT. The gene calls are TRBV20-1 and TRBJ1-1, with D maybe TRBD1 (5 bases). CDR3 length: 14 residues. V lost 5 bases, J lost 4 bases, and 17 bases lay in between. Germline CDR1 DFQATT, CDR2 SNEGSKA (reference sequence).

J is TRBJ1-6 and V is TRBV29-1; D is ambiguous. This CDR3 has 15 residues. The ends were cut back, 4 bases at V and 8 bases at J, with 18 bases in the middle. Germline CDR1 reads SQVTM; CDR2 reads ANQGSEA. The CDR3 nucleotides read TGCAGCGTTGCCCTAACTGGAGGGTTAGATTCACCCCTCCACTTT. This translates into CSVALTGGLDSPLHF.

The chain is built from TRBV11-2 and TRBJ2-7; 9 bases fit TRBD2. Per germline, CDR1 SGHAT and CDR2 FQNNGV. The CDR3 has 16 amino acids. Trimming took 0 bases from V and 6 from J; bases not matched to a gene: 9. The CDR3 coding sequence is TGTGCCAGCAGCTTAGATGGGACTAGCTTACGATCCGAGCAGTACTTC. Residues: CASSLDGTSLRSEQYF.

Points on this clonotype: A much larger clone lies a single base off, so this may be a read error. V usage is TRBV7-8 and J usage is TRBJ2-7, with 10 bases aligning to TRBD1. Per germline, CDR1 SGHVS and CDR2 FQNEAQ. This CDR3 contains 15 residues. In DNA form, the CDR3 reads TGTGTCAGCAGCTTAGGGGGACAGGGGCTTCACGAGCAGTACTTC. Its protein is CVSSLGGQGLHEQYF. The full variable domain, its missing parts supplied by reference TRBV7-8 and TRBJ2-7, is GAGVSQSPRYKVAKRGQDVALRCDPISGHVSLFWYQQALGQGPEFLTYFQNEAQLDKSGLPSDRFFAERPEGSVSTLKIQRTQQEDSAVYLCVSSLGGQGLHEQYFGPGTRLTVT.

The chain combines TRBV9 with TRBJ2-7, with TRBD1 matching over 7 bases. The CDR3 consists of 15 residues. Germline trimming cut 0 bases from V and 3 bases from J; bases unmatched to any gene: 6. CDR1 and CDR2 (germline): SGDLS, YYNGEE. This chain's CDR3 is CASSVGQGDNYEQYF. CDR3 coding DNA: TGTGCCAGCAGCGTAGGCCAGGGGGACAACTACGAGCAGTACTTC. Using reference TRBV9 and TRBJ2-7 for the parts outside the CDR3, the full variable domain is DSGVTQTPKHLITATGQRVTLRCSPRSGDLSVYWYQQSLDQGLQFLIQYYNGEERAKGNILERFSAQQFPDLHSELNLSSLELGDSALYFCASSVGQGDNYEQYFGPGTRLTVT.

This clonotype has at least ten counts. The chain combines TRBV5-1 with TRBJ2-7, with D tentatively TRBD1 (6 bases). The germline V gene encodes CDR1 SGHRS and CDR2 YFSETQ. This CDR3 has 16 amino acids. The V and J ends lost 0 bases and 1 base respectively, with 14 bases between them. The CDR3 DNA reads TGCGCCAGCAGCTTGGCAGGGGATCTCGTTTCCTACGAGCAGTACTTC. Translation gives CASSLAGDLVSYEQYF.

This clonotype came up a few times. The chain recombines TRBV24-1 with TRBJ2-3; TRBD1 agrees at 11 bases. The CDR3 length is 18 residues. The ends lost 3 bases at V and 4 bases at J; junction bases unmatched: 11. Per the germline V gene, CDR1 is KGHDR and CDR2 is SFDVKD. This chain's CDR3 is CATSDPTPGQGVSDTQYF. The CDR3 DNA reads as TGTGCCACCAGTGATCCAACCCCGGGACAGGGGGTTTCAGATACGCAGTATTTT.

This clonotype was seen repeatedly, ten times or more. The chain is built from TRBV29-1 and TRBJ1-1; D not resolved. CDR1 is SQVTM, CDR2 ANQGSEA, per germline. V was trimmed by 2 bases and J by 1 base, leaving 8 bases between them. This CDR3 comprises 13 residues. The chain's CDR3 is CSVESTGNTEAFF. CDR3 sequence (DNA): TGCAGCGTTGAATCGACGGGGAACACTGAAGCTTTCTTT.

This clonotype has ten or more counts. The rearrangement links TRBV5-1 to TRBJ2-3; 15 positions match TRBD2. With V trimmed by 4 bases and J by 2 bases, 5 bases remained unmatched. Germline assignment: CDR1 SGHRS and CDR2 YFSETQ. The CDR3 is 17 amino acids. As DNA, the CDR3 is TGCGCCAGCAGCGAGGGACTAGCGGGAGGCCTCACAGATACGCAGTATTTT. Protein sequence: CASSEGLAGGLTDTQYF.

This clonotype was seen a few times. The chain employs TRBV2 and TRBJ1-2; possibly TRBD1 for D (5 bases). This CDR3 has 12 amino acids. Germline V gene data show CDR1 as SNHLY and CDR2 as FYNNEI. The ends were cut back, 7 bases at V and 5 bases at J, with 11 bases in the middle. CDR3 sequence reads: CASIGDPYGYTF. The CDR3 nucleotides are TGTGCCAGCATAGGGGACCCTTATGGCTACACCTTC.

This clonotype was found many times. The chain joins TRBV5-1 to TRBJ2-2, with D possibly being TRBD2 (5 bases). CDR1 is SGHRS, CDR2 YFSETQ, per germline. The CDR3 consists of 16 residues. V lost 2 bases and J 1 base, leaving 12 bases between the germline ends. As DNA, the CDR3 is TGCGCCAGCAGCTTAGTCGGGATCTTGAACACCGGGGAGCTGTTTTTT. Amino acid sequence: CASSLVGILNTGELFF.